The rows below give T cell receptor beta chains drawn from one sample of a study of T-cell reconstitution after alpha-beta-depleted transplantation in children. TCRdb processed the PCR reads anew with MiXCR; each CDR3 protein has one entry. The table records 610,000 or so distinct CDR3 sequences, more than 20% of them present only once. Sequences were derived from PBMCs, sampled before TCRalphabeta/CD19-depleted stem cell transplant. Source of these receptors: a boy less than two years old with Wiskott-Aldrich syndrome, due to receive a stem cell transplant. The CDR3 runs from the conserved cysteine through the conserved F or W. Each record gives: D gene, clone size, J gene, V gene, CDR3 DNA, CDR3 protein. D genes are given only for firm matches. Part of the rows lack a size; the others show once, few, many or a class for expanded clones.

NA	few	TRBJ1-3	TRBV5-1	TGCGCCAGCAGCTGGATTGACGGCCCGTTT	CASSWIDGPF
NA	once	TRBJ2-2	TRBV27	TGTGCCAGCAGTTTGAGGGCGATCGGGGAGCTGTTTTTT	CASSLRAIGELFF
TRBD2	NA	TRBJ2-4	TRBV4-1	TGCGCCAGCAGCCCCGCGACTAGCGGGAGGTCCAAAAACATTCAGTACTTC	CASSPATSGRSKNIQYF
NA	few	TRBJ2-1	TRBV7-3	TGTGCCAGCAGCTTAATGAGTAGCGGCTACAATGAGCAGTTCTTC	CASSLMSSGYNEQFF
TRBD2	NA	TRBJ2-3	TRBV5-1	TGCGCCAGCAGCTTGCTTGCCTCTAGCGGGAGGGCCCAAGATACGCAGTATTTT	CASSLLASSGRAQDTQYF
TRBD1	many	TRBJ1-6	TRBV28	TGTGCCAGCAGTTCCCAGGGACAGGGGGCCAAAAATTCACCCCTCCACTTT	CASSSQGQGAKNSPLHF
NA	NA	TRBJ2-7	TRBV20-1	TGCAGTGCTGACCAGGGCTACGAGCAGTACTTC	CSADQGYEQYF
TRBD1	NA	TRBJ2-2	TRBV13	TGTGCCAGCAGAAAAACAGGGGTCGGGGAGCTGTTTTTT	CASRKTGVGELFF
NA	few	TRBJ2-1	TRBV13	TGTGCCAGCAGCTTAACCCGATTTGAGCAGTTCTTC	CASSLTRFEQFF
NA	NA	TRBJ2-1	TRBV24-1	TGTGCCACCAGTGATCCTCGGCAGGGCGGTGAGCAGTTCTTC	CATSDPRQGGEQFF
NA	NA	TRBJ2-7	TRBV28	TGTGCCAGCAGTATGACTATCCCCTACGAGCAGTACTTC	CASSMTIPYEQYF
NA	few	TRBJ1-5	TRBV6-1	TGTGCCAGCAGTGAAAGGGGTAGGAGCAATCAGCCCCAGCATTTT	CASSERGRSNQPQHF
TRBD2	NA	TRBJ2-7	TRBV5-1	TGCGCCAGCAGCTTTCGGCGGGGGGCGTACGAGCAGTACTTC	CASSFRRGAYEQYF
NA	NA	TRBJ2-7	TRBV20-1	TGCAGTGCTAGACTCTACGTGGCGGATTATTACGAGCAGTACTTC	CSARLYVADYYEQYF
NA	NA	TRBJ1-4	TRBV7-2	TGTGCCAGCAGCGTAAGACGGTTTGATGAAAAACTGTTTTTT	CASSVRRFDEKLFF
NA	few	TRBJ2-7	TRBV12-3/TRBV12-4	TGTGCCAGCAGTCTCCGGGACAATTCGGACGAGCAGTACTTC	CASSLRDNSDEQYF
NA	few	TRBJ1-2	TRBV12-3/TRBV12-4	TGTGCCAGCAGTTCATCCTCGGGGGTTAACTATGGCTACACCTTC	CASSSSSGVNYGYTF
NA	NA	TRBJ2-7	TRBV4-1	TGCGCCAGCAGCCAAGTTCTCGCCTACCGAAGCTCCTACGAGCAGTACTTC	CASSQVLAYRSSYEQYF
NA	NA	TRBJ2-4	TRBV2	TGTGCCAGCAGTTTCCAGATAGGAGCCAAAAACATTCAGTACTTC	CASSFQIGAKNIQYF
TRBD1	NA	TRBJ1-4	TRBV20-1	TGCAGTGCGAACCAACCAGGGGGCGGAGATGAAAAACTGTTTTTT	CSANQPGGGDEKLFF
NA	few	TRBJ1-1	TRBV5-1	TGCGCCAGCAGCTTGGTGGGCTGGCAGGAAGCTTTCTTT	CASSLVGWQEAFF
NA	NA	TRBJ2-5	TRBV25-1	TGTGCCAGTGTACCCGGGACCGACCTTAGGGAGACCCAGTACTTC	CASVPGTDLRETQYF
NA	NA	TRBJ1-4	TRBV20-1	TGCAGTGCTAGAGCTAGGGGTCCGAATGAAAAACTGTTTTTT	CSARARGPNEKLFF
TRBD1	NA	TRBJ2-2	TRBV15	TGTGCCACCAGCCCTTGGGACAGGGGGCTCACCGGGGAGCTGTTTTTT	CATSPWDRGLTGELFF
TRBD2	NA	TRBJ2-1	TRBV6-5	TGTGCCAGCAGTTACGGGAGTCTAGCGGGAGGCTCCTACAATGAGCAGTTCTTC	CASSYGSLAGGSYNEQFF
NA	NA	TRBJ2-1	TRBV20-1	TGCAGTGCTAGAGATCGGCCCCAGCAGTTCTTC	CSARDRPQQFF
NA	few	TRBJ1-2	TRBV12-3/TRBV12-4	TGTGCCAGCAGTGCCACAGACTATGGCTACACCTTC	CASSATDYGYTF
NA	NA	TRBJ2-5	TRBV20-1	TGCAGTGCTAGAGATAACGGGGGCGCGACTGAAGAGACCCAGTACTTC	CSARDNGGATEETQYF
TRBD2	NA	TRBJ2-2	TRBV5-1	TGCGCCAGCAGCTGGACTAGCGGCCTGCGATCCGACGGGGAGCTGTTTTTT	CASSWTSGLRSDGELFF
NA	few	TRBJ2-7	TRBV4-1	TGCGCCAGCAGCCAAGATTGGGCGACCGGGTACGAGCAGTACTTC	CASSQDWATGYEQYF
NA	NA	TRBJ1-4	TRBV5-1	TGCGCCAGCAGCTTGGAATCCAGGGGAGGTGAAAAACTGTTTTTT	CASSLESRGGEKLFF
NA	many	TRBJ2-3	TRBV7-9	TGTGCCAGCAGCTTGTCCCTAGGGACAGATACGCAGTATTTT	CASSLSLGTDTQYF
NA	NA	TRBJ2-3	TRBV7-8	TGTGCCAGCAGCTTCCTGGGCGGGACCGACACAGATACGCAGTATTTT	CASSFLGGTDTDTQYF
NA	few	TRBJ2-7	TRBV5-1	TGCGCCAGCAGCTTGGGACTCATAGCCTACGAGCAGTACTTC	CASSLGLIAYEQYF
TRBD2	NA	TRBJ2-1	TRBV5-1	TGCGCCAGCAGCTTGCCGAGCGGGACCCCCCATGAGCAGTTCTTC	CASSLPSGTPHEQFF
TRBD2	NA	TRBJ2-7	TRBV15	TGTGCCACCAGCAGGTCCCGCGGGGGGGACTACCTGAACTACGAGCAGTACTTC	CATSRSRGGDYLNYEQYF
TRBD2	NA	TRBJ2-7	TRBV18	TGTGCCAGCTCACCACGGGAGGGCGGGTTCGCCTACGAGCAGTACTTC	CASSPREGGFAYEQYF
TRBD2	few	TRBJ2-5	TRBV12-3/TRBV12-4	TGTGCCAGCAGCCGGACTAGCGGGAGAGAGACCCAGTACTTC	CASSRTSGRETQYF
NA	few	TRBJ2-1	TRBV9	TGTGCCAGCGCTAGCTCCTACAATGAGCAGTTCTTC	CASASSYNEQFF
TRBD1	few	TRBJ2-1	TRBV6-5	TGTGCCAGCAGTTATCAGGGGGCGGGAGAGCAGTTCTTC	CASSYQGAGEQFF
NA	NA	TRBJ2-3	TRBV2	TGTGCCAAAGCCCGGGACGGCCTCGATACGCAGTATTTT	CAKARDGLDTQYF
NA	NA	TRBJ2-5	TRBV28	TGTGCCAGCAGTTTTTCATCCTGGGTCGAGACCCAGTACTTC	CASSFSSWVETQYF
NA	few	TRBJ1-1	TRBV12-3/TRBV12-4	TGTGCCAGCAGGCCTAACAGGGTGTGGAACACTGAAGCTTTCTTT	CASRPNRVWNTEAFF
NA	once	TRBJ2-7	TRBV15	TGTGCCACCAGCCGGACAAACTACGAGCAGTACTTC	CATSRTNYEQYF
TRBD2	few	TRBJ2-3	TRBV4-1	TGCGCCAGCAGCCAAGATCTAGCGGGAGGCCTTTTGGCTACGCAGTATTTT	CASSQDLAGGLLATQYF
TRBD2	few	TRBJ2-1	TRBV7-2	TGTGCATCACAGGGGACTAGCGGGTACTACAATGAGCAGTTCTTC	CASQGTSGYYNEQFF
TRBD2	NA	TRBJ2-7	TRBV5-1	TGCGCCAGCAGCTTCGGCGGGGGGAAAGTCAACGAGCAGTACTTC	CASSFGGGKVNEQYF
NA	NA	TRBJ2-1	TRBV20-1	TGCAGTGCGAGAGGAGTAGCCGGGAATGAGCAGTTCTTC	CSARGVAGNEQFF
NA	NA	TRBJ2-3	TRBV5-1	TGCGCCAGCAGCTTGACAGGTTTTTTGGGTACGCAGTATTTT	CASSLTGFLGTQYF
NA	NA	TRBJ1-1	TRBV12-3/TRBV12-4	TGTGCCAGCAGTTCAACGGGCCATAGGGTTGAAGCTTTCTTT	CASSSTGHRVEAFF